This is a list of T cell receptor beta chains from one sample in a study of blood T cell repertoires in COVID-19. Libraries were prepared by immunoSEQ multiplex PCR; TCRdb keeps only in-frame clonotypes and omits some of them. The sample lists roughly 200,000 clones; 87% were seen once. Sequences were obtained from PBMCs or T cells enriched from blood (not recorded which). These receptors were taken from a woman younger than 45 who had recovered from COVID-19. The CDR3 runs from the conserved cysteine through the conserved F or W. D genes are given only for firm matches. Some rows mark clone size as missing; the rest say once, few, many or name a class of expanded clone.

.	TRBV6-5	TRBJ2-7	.	TGTGCCAGTTCCCAGGGATTGGAGCAGTACTTC	CASSQGLEQYF
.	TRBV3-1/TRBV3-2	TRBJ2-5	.	TGTGCCAGCAGCCATACCTCAGATGGGGCCGGACGGGAGACCCAGTACTTC	CASSHTSDGAGRETQYF
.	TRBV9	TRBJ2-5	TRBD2	TGTGCCAGCAGCGTAGTCTCTAGCGGGGGGCAAGAGACCCAGTACTTC	CASSVVSSGGQETQYF
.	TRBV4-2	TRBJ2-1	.	TGTGCCAGCAGCCAAGAGACTAGTATGGCATTGGATGAGCAGTTCTTC	CASSQETSMALDEQFF
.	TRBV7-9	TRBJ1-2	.	TGTGCCAGCAGCGGTCAACTCGATGGCTACACCTTC	CASSGQLDGYTF
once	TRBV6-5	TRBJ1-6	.	TGTGCCAGCAGTACAGCCTACACCTATAATTCACCCCTCCACTTT	CASSTAYTYNSPLHF
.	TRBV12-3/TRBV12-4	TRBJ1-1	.	TGTGCCAGCAGTAAACAGGGAGCAGAAGCTTTCTTT	CASSKQGAEAFF
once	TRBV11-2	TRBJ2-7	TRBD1	TGTGCCAGCAGCTTCCGGGACAGGTCTTACGAGCAGTACTTC	CASSFRDRSYEQYF
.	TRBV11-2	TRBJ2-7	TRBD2	TGTGCCAGCAGCTTCGCAGGCGGGACTAGCTCCTACGAGCAGTACTTC	CASSFAGGTSSYEQYF
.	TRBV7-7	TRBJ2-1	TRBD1	TGTGCCAGCAGCGTGGACAGGGCGAATGAGCAGTTCTTC	CASSVDRANEQFF
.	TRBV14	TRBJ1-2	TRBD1	TGTGCCAGCAGCCCCCACAGGGGGGTCGGCTATGGCTACACCTTC	CASSPHRGVGYGYTF
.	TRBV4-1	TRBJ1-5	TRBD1	TGCGCCAGCAGCGCTACCGGGACAGGGAATCAGCCCCAGCATTTT	CASSATGTGNQPQHF
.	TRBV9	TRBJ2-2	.	TGTGCCAGCAGTTCTAAACCCGGGGTCACCGGGGAGCTGTTTTTT	CASSSKPGVTGELFF
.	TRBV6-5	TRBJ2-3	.	TGTGCCAGCGCTGACATACCTAGCACAGATACGCAGTATTTT	CASADIPSTDTQYF
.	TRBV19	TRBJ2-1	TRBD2	TGTGCCAGTAGCCTTCTAGCGGGAGCTGTGTTCTTC	CASSLLAGAVFF
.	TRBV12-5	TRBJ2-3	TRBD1	TGTGCTAGTGGTTTGTGGGGACAGGGACGCCAAGGGGGGCAGTATTTT	CASGLWGQGRQGGQYF
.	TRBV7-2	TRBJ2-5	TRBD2	TGTGCCAGCAGCTTTCGGGGGGATAAGGAGACCCAGTACTTC	CASSFRGDKETQYF
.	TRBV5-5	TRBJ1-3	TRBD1	TGTGCCAGCAGCTGGACAGGCTCTGGAAACACCATATATTTT	CASSWTGSGNTIYF
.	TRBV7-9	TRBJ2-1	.	TGTGCCAGCAGCTTTATCCCCGTCCCGGGAACCTACAATGAGCAGTTCTTC	CASSFIPVPGTYNEQFF
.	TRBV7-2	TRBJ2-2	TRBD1	TGTGCCAGCAGCCCCCATTCCGGGACAGTCACCGGGGAGCTGTTTTTT	CASSPHSGTVTGELFF
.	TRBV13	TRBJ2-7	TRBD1	TGTGCCAGCAGCTCCTTACCTTCGGGGCAGGGGGTCTACGAGCAGTACTTC	CASSSLPSGQGVYEQYF
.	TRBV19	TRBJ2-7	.	TGTGCCAGTAGTATGGGTCGAACAGCCTACGAGCAGTACTTC	CASSMGRTAYEQYF
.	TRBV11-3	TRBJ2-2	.	TGTGCCAGCAGCCGCCGGGGTACCGGGGAGCTGTTTTTT	CASSRRGTGELFF
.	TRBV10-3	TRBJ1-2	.	TGTGCCATCAGTGACAGGGGTGATGGCTACACCTTC	CAISDRGDGYTF
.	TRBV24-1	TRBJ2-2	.	TGTGCCACCAGTGATGGCAGGGTCACCGGGGAGCTGTTTTTT	CATSDGRVTGELFF
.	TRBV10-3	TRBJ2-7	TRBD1	TGTGCCATCAGACCTGTAGGACAGGCAGTGGACGAGCAGTACTTC	CAIRPVGQAVDEQYF
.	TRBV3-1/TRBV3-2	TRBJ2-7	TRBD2	TGTGCCAGCAGCCAAGTCCTAGCGGGAGGCAAAGTATACGAGCAGTACTTC	CASSQVLAGGKVYEQYF
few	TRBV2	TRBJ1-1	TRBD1	TGTGCCAGCTCGCGGACAGGGGAGGACACTGAAGCTTTCTTT	CASSRTGEDTEAFF
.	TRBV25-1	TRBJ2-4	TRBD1	TGTGCCAGCCGGACGGGACAGGGGAACATTCAGTACTTC	CASRTGQGNIQYF
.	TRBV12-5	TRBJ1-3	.	TGTGCTAGTGGTTTGGGGACAGTCGACGGGACTGGAAACACCATATATTTT	CASGLGTVDGTGNTIYF
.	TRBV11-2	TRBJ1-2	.	TGTGCCAGCAGCTTAGATCGGACAGATAATAACTATGGCTACACCTTC	CASSLDRTDNNYGYTF
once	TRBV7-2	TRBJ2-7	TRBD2	TGTGCCAGCAGCTTAGCGGGGAGGGGAGCCTACGAGCAGTACTTC	CASSLAGRGAYEQYF
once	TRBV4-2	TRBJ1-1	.	TGTGCCAGCAGCCAAGATTGGGTTAGCAACACTGAAGCTTTCTTT	CASSQDWVSNTEAFF
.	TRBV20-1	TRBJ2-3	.	TGCAGTGCTAGTACCCAAATTGGCAGCACAGATACGCAGTATTTT	CSASTQIGSTDTQYF
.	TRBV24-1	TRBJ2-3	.	TGTGCCACCAGGGAGGGGACTAGCACAGATACGCAGTATTTT	CATREGTSTDTQYF
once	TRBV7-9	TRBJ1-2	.	TGTGCCAGCAGCTTATCCAGTTCCTATGGCTACACCTTC	CASSLSSSYGYTF
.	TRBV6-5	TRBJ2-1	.	TGTGCCAGCCGGGGGGCTAGCTACAATGAGCAGTTCTTC	CASRGASYNEQFF
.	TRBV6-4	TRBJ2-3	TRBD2	TGTGCCAGCTCGTACGCCGGGGGGACAGATACGCAGTATTTT	CASSYAGGTDTQYF
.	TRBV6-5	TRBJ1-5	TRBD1	TGTGCCAGCATCGGACAGGGTTATGGCAATCAGCCCCAGCATTTT	CASIGQGYGNQPQHF
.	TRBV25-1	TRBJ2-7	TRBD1	TGTGCCAGCAGTGACATCGACAGGGTAGAAAGCGAGCAGTACTTC	CASSDIDRVESEQYF
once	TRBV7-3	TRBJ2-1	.	TGTGCCAGCAGCATCGCCCCTTCAGGATACAATGAGCAGTTCTTC	CASSIAPSGYNEQFF
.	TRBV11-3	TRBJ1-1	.	TGTGCCAGCAGCTTAGGAGGGCTGAACACTGAAGCTTTCTTT	CASSLGGLNTEAFF
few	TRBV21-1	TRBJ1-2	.	TGTGCCAGCAGCAAAGGGGAGACAGGGGCCGGCTACACCTTC	CASSKGETGAGYTF
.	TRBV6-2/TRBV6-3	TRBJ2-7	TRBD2	TGTGCCAGCAGTTACCTCGGGGGGTTCTACGAGCAGTACTTC	CASSYLGGFYEQYF
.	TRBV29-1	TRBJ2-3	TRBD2	TGCAGCGTTGAAGATCCAGCGGGAGAGTTAGATACGCAGTATTTT	CSVEDPAGELDTQYF
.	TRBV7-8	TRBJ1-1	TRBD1	TGTGCCAGCAGCTTACCGTTACAGGGGACCCACACTGAAGCTTTCTTT	CASSLPLQGTHTEAFF
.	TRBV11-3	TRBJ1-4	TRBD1	TGTGCCAGCAGCTTAGGTGACACAGGGGAGAATGAAAAACTGTTTTTT	CASSLGDTGENEKLFF
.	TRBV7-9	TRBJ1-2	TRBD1	TGTGCCAGCAGCTTAATCAGTCAGGGGGTCTATGGCTACACCTTC	CASSLISQGVYGYTF
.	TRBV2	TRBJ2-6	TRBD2	TGTGCCAGCAGCTCCGAACTAGCGGGGGGCTCTGGGGCCAACGTCCTGACTTTC	CASSSELAGGSGANVLTF
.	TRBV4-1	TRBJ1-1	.	TGCGCCAGCAGCCAAATAGGCGGTCCTGAAGCTTTCTTT	CASSQIGGPEAFF
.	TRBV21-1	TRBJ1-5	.	TGTGCCAGCAGCAAAGGGGCAGGGAGCAATCAGCCCCAGCATTTT	CASSKGAGSNQPQHF
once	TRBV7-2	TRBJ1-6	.	TGTGCCAGCAGCAACAGGGATTATAATTCACCCCTCCACTTT	CASSNRDYNSPLHF